The 9 T cell receptor beta chains presented below share a single source sample, sequenced in a study of CXCR3-negative and CXCR3-positive naive CD8 T cells. With UMI labels, 5' RACE was used to prepare the TRB cDNA libraries. TCRdb re-called the 5' RACE reads, yielding one record per CDR3 amino acid sequence without DNA. Its table lists just over 60,000 distinct CDR3 sequences. The sequencing sample was made of naive CXCR3- CD8+ T cells from blood. Subset: CD45RO-CCR7+CD27+CD95- naive CD8+ T cells lacking CXCR3 (TNR3-). These receptors all come from a human donor in good health. Some clones in this sample may be carry-over from other donors' samples.

The V call is TRBV7-9, the J call TRBJ2-7; TCRdb's D call, TRBD2, is unchecked because there is no DNA. Germline CDR1 is SEHNR and CDR2 is FQNEAQ (reference sequence). This CDR3 comprises 16 residues. This CDR3 reads CASSLIPSGFSYEQYF.

J is TRBJ1-1 and V is TRBV25-1; the D call from TCRdb, TRBD1, cannot be confirmed without DNA. The CDR3 covers 15 residues. Per germline, CDR1 MGHDK and CDR2 SYGVNS. CDR3 sequence: CASSETRGRGTEAFF.

The V and J genes are TRBV7-2 and TRBJ2-1. The CDR3 extends over 12 amino acids. Germline loops: CDR1 SGHTA, CDR2 FQGNSA. The CDR3 protein is CASSLVVYEQFF.

The chain's CDR3 is CASSVTGEFGEQFF. The chain is built from TRBV6-4 and TRBJ2-1; TCRdb returns TRBD1, unconfirmable since there is no DNA. Per the germline V gene, CDR1 is MRHNA and CDR2 is SNTAGT. CDR3 length: 14 amino acids.

The J gene is TRBJ2-5, the V gene TRBV7-9; TCRdb's D call of TRBD1 is untestable without DNA. CDR3 length: 14 amino acids. Per the germline V gene, CDR1 is SEHNR and CDR2 is FQNEAQ (reference sequence). CDR3 amino acids: CASSSAQGWETQYF.

The chain couples TRBV13 to TRBJ2-7; TCRdb picks TRBD1, but there is no DNA to check that call. Germline CDR1 and CDR2: PRHDT and FYEKMQ (reference sequence). The length of the CDR3 is 15 residues. The CDR3 sequence is CASSLGGTGAYEQYF. The full variable domain, with the rest looked up from reference TRBV13 and TRBJ2-7, is AAGVIQSPRHLIKEKRETATLKCYPIPRHDTVYWYQQGPGQDPQFLISFYEKMQSDKGSIPDRFSAQQFSDYHSELNMSSLELGDSALYFCASSLGGTGAYEQYFGPGTRLTVT.

The rearrangement links TRBV7-2 to TRBJ2-1. The CDR3 covers 12 residues. CDR1 and CDR2 from the germline V gene are SGHTA and FQGNSA. The CDR3 sequence: CASSLTGLEQFF.

V is TRBV14 and J is TRBJ2-1. Germline loops: CDR1 SGHDN, CDR2 FVKESK. CDR3 length: 15 residues. Here the CDR3 reads CASSHGVASYNEQFF.

V gene TRBV12-3 or TRBV12-4 combines with J gene TRBJ2-7; TCRdb indicates TRBD1, and absent DNA this call remains unverified. The CDR3 totals 14 residues. The CDR3 reads CASSTQGASYEQYF.